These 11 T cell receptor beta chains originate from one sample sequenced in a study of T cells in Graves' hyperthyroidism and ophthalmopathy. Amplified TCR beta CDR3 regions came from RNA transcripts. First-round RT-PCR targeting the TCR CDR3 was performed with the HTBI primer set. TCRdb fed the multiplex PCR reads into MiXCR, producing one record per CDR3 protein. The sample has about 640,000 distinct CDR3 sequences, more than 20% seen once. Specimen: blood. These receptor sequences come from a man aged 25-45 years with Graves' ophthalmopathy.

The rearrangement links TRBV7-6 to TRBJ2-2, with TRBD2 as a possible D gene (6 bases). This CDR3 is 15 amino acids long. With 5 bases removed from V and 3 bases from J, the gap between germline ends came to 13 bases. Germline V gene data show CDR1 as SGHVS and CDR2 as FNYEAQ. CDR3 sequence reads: CASSGLGGDTGELFF. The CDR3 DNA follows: TGTGCCAGCAGCGGACTCGGCGGGGACACCGGGGAGCTGTTTTTT.

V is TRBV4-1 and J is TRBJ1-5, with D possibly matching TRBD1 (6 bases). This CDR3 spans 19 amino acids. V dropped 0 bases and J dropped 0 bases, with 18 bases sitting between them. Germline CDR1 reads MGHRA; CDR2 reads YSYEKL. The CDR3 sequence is CASSQEPQGIRGSNQPQHF. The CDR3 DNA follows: TGCGCCAGCAGCCAAGAACCCCAGGGTATCAGGGGTAGCAATCAGCCCCAGCATTTT.

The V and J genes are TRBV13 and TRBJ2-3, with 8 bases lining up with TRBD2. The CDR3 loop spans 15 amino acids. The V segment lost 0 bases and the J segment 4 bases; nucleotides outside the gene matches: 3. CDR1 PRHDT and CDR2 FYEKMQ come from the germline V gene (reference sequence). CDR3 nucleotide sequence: TGTGCCAGCAGCTTAGGCGGGAGGGGCGCAGATACGCAGTATTTT. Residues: CASSLGGRGADTQYF. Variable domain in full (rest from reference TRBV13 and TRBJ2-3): AAGVIQSPRHLIKEKRETATLKCYPIPRHDTVYWYQQGPGQDPQFLISFYEKMQSDKGSIPDRFSAQQFSDYHSELNMSSLELGDSALYFCASSLGGRGADTQYFGPGTRLTVL.

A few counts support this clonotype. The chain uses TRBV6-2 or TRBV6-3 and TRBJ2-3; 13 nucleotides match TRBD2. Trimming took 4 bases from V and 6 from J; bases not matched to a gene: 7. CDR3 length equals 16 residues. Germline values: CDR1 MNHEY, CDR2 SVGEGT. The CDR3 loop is CASSSRLAGGSDTQYF. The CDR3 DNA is TGTGCCAGCAGTTCCCGACTAGCGGGAGGATCGGATACGCAGTATTTT.

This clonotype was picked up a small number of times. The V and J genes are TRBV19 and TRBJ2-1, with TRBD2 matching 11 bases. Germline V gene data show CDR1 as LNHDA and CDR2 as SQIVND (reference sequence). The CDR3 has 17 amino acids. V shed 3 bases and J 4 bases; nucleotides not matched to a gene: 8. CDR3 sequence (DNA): TGTGCCAGTAGTATCATAACTAGCGGGAGTCAGTACAATGAGCAGTTCTTC. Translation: CASSIITSGSQYNEQFF.

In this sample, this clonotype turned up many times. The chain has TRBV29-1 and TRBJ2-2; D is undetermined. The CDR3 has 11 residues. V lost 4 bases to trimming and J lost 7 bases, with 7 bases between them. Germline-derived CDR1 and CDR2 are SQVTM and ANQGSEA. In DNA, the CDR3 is TGCAGCGTTGGTCTGGTCGGGGAGCTGTTTTTT. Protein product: CSVGLVGELFF.

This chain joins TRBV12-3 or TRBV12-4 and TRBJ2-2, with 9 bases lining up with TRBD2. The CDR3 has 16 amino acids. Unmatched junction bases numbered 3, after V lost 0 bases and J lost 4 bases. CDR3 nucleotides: TGTGCCAGCAGTTTAGCAGCGGGAGGAATCACCGGGGAGCTGTTTTTT. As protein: CASSLAAGGITGELFF.

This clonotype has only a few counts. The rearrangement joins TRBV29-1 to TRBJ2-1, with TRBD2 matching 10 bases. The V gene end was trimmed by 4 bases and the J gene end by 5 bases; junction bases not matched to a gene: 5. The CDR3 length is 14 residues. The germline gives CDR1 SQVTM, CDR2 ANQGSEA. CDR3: CSVASGSPDNEQFF. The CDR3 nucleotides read TGCAGCGTTGCTAGCGGGAGCCCCGACAATGAGCAGTTCTTC.

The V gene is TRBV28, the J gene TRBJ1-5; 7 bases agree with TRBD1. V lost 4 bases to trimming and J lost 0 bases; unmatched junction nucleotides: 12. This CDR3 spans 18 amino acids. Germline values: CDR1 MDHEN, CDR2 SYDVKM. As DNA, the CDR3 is TGTGCCAGCAGTTCTCTTCAGGGGACAGCTTATAGCAATCAGCCCCAGCATTTT. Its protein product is CASSSLQGTAYSNQPQHF.

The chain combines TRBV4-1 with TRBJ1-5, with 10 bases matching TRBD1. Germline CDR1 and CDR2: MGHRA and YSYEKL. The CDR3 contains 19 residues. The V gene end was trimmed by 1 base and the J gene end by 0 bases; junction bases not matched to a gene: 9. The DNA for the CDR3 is TGCGCCAGCAGCCAAGTGATAGTCCGGACAGGGGGTAGCAATCAGCCCCAGCATTTT. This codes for CASSQVIVRTGGSNQPQHF.

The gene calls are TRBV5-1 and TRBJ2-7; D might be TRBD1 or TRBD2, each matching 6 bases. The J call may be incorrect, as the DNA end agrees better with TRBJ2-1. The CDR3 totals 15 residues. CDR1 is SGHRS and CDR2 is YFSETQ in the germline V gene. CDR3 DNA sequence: TGCGCCAGCAGCTTAGAACAGGGAGGACCCTACGAGCAGTTCTTC. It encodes CASSLEQGGPYEQFF.